The 32 T cell receptor beta chains in this list originate from one sample, sequenced in a study of regulatory T cells in long-lasting Graves disease. Combining iRepertoire HTBI primers with Arm-PCR of CDR3 regions, the authors built TCR beta libraries. TCRdb processed the multiplex PCR reads anew with MiXCR; each CDR3 protein has one entry. The sample lists a few hundred thousand distinct CDR3 sequences, 14% seen once, with roughly a sixth in the top ten. The time point denotes: newly diagnosed GD, antithyroid drugs for less than 3 months. RNA from PBMCs was the source of the TCR library. The same data also went into a second study, on T cells in Graves' hyperthyroidism and ophthalmopathy.

Sample: peripheral blood mononuclear cells (PBMCs), taken at new diagnosis, from a patient treated with antithyroid drugs. These TCRs come from a woman between 50 and 59 years old with Graves disease.

Points on this clonotype: Given a far larger clone just one base away, this is likely a sequencing read error. CDR3 nucleotides: TGTGCCATCAGTGGTGGGAATGAGCAGTACTTC. Its protein is CAISGGNEQYF. The rearrangement links TRBV10-3 to TRBJ2-5; D not certain. V gave up 4 bases and J gave up 11 bases, with 11 bases separating them. Germline V gene lookup returns CDR1 ENHRY and CDR2 SYGVKD. The CDR3 totals 11 residues.

The rearrangement uses TRBV20-1 and TRBJ2-2; D tentatively fits TRBD1 or TRBD2 (6 bases each). Trimming cost V 2 bases and J 6 bases, with 19 bases left between them. The CDR3 length is 16 residues. The V gene's germline CDR1 is DFQATT and CDR2 SNEGSKA (reference sequence). CDR3 DNA sequence: TGCAGTGCTAGAACTTTGGGGGGCAGCGTGGCCGGGGAGCTGTTTTTT. Translation: CSARTLGGSVAGELFF.

This clonotype was seen ten or more times. J is TRBJ2-1 and V is TRBV5-5, with a possible D match to TRBD1 (6 bases). The CDR3 runs 17 residues. V dropped 4 bases and J dropped 3 bases, with 20 bases sitting between them. Germline assignment: CDR1 SGHKS and CDR2 YYEKEE (reference sequence). CDR3 amino acids: CASSPGGRPVVYNEQFF. CDR3 DNA sequence: TGTGCCAGCAGCCCTGGGGGCCGTCCGGTGGTCTACAATGAGCAGTTCTTC.

The V and J genes are TRBV28 and TRBJ2-6, with no clear D. The CDR3 spans 16 residues. Germline loops: CDR1 MDHEN, CDR2 SYDVKM. Trimming cost V 2 bases and J 1 base, with 9 bases left between them. CDR3 in amino acids: CASSLRIPSGANVLTF. CDR3 coding DNA: TGTGCCAGCAGTTTAAGGATTCCATCTGGGGCCAACGTCCTGACTTTC.

This clonotype was seen a handful of times. The chain links TRBV19 to TRBJ2-1; 8 bases map to TRBD2. The CDR3 loop spans 16 amino acids. Trimming took 10 bases from V and 8 from J; bases not matched to a gene: 19. CDR1 is LNHDA and CDR2 is SQIVND in the germline V gene (reference sequence). CDR3 DNA sequence: TGTGCCACCCAGCGGCTACCGGGAGGGAGTTGGGATGAGCAGTTCTTC. This encodes CATQRLPGGSWDEQFF.

This clonotype appeared many times. The J gene is TRBJ2-2, the V gene TRBV7-3; the match to TRBD2 covers 15 bases. Per germline, CDR1 SGHTA and CDR2 FQGTGA. V dropped 3 bases and J dropped 5; count of bases not matched to a gene: 7. The CDR3 length is 18 residues. CDR3 sequence: CASSFDRTSGRATGELFF. As DNA, the CDR3 is TGTGCCAGCAGCTTCGATCGGACTAGCGGGAGGGCAACCGGGGAGCTGTTTTTT.

The rearrangement links TRBV20-1 to TRBJ2-1, with TRBD1 as a possible D gene (7 bases). Germline values: CDR1 DFQATT, CDR2 SNEGSKA (reference sequence). V shed 3 bases and J shed 5 bases, with 17 bases lying between them. The CDR3 sequence is 15 residues long. The CDR3 reads CSARIRQGGDNEQFF. The CDR3 DNA sequence: TGCAGTGCTAGGATACGACAGGGAGGAGACAATGAGCAGTTCTTC.

A few counts support this clonotype. The chain recombines TRBV10-3 with TRBJ2-1, with 7 bases that match TRBD2. Germline V gene sequence: CDR1 ENHRY, CDR2 SYGVKD. The CDR3 runs 15 residues. J gave up 10 bases and V 0 bases, and 9 bases lay outside the gene matches. CDR3 protein: CAISESGEGLREQFF. The CDR3 nucleotides read TGTGCCATCAGTGAGTCGGGGGAGGGCCTAAGAGAGCAGTTCTTC.

The gene calls are TRBV4-1 and TRBJ1-1, with D uncertain. V lost 1 base to trimming and J lost 1 base, with 10 bases between them. Per the germline V gene, CDR1 is MGHRA and CDR2 is YSYEKL. This CDR3 contains 15 residues. The CDR3 DNA follows: TGCGCCAGCAGCCAAGGGGAACGGAGGAACACTGAAGCTTTCTTT. This codes for CASSQGERRNTEAFF.

DNA for the CDR3: TGTGCCAGCAGTTTATTGGATGGGAAAGCGGTAGGGGAGACCCAGTACTTC. Amino acid sequence: CASSLLDGKAVGETQYF. This chain links TRBV28 with TRBJ2-5; possible D gene TRBD2, 5 bases. Germline CDR1 reads MDHEN; CDR2 reads SYDVKM. There are 17 residues in the CDR3. The ends were cut back, 1 base at V and 5 bases at J, with 20 bases in the middle.

This clonotype was counted many times. The chain links TRBV28 to TRBJ2-7; 8 bases match TRBD2. The V and J ends lost 2 bases and 6 bases, in that order; junction bases with no gene match: 6. CDR1 and CDR2 from the germline V gene are MDHEN and SYDVKM. CDR3 length equals 14 residues. The CDR3 protein is CASSLGGRLAEQYF. CDR3 nucleotide sequence: TGTGCCAGCAGTTTAGGCGGGAGGCTAGCCGAGCAGTACTTC.

The chain uses TRBV11-2 and TRBJ2-2; 9 bases are shared with TRBD2. Germline-derived CDR1 and CDR2 are SGHAT and FQNNGV. The length of the CDR3 is 18 residues. The trim removed 9 bases at V and 0 bases at J, leaving 14 bases unmatched. The CDR3 bases are TGTGCCAGTACCCGGAACTCTCTAGCGGGGCCGAACACCGGGGAGCTGTTTTTT. It translates to CASTRNSLAGPNTGELFF.

This rearrangement joins TRBV11-2 to TRBJ2-7; D uncertain. Germline V lookup: CDR1 SGHAT, CDR2 FQNNGV. The ends were cut back, 1 base at V and 2 bases at J, with 9 bases in the middle. This CDR3 region has 14 residues. In DNA, the CDR3 is TGTGCCAGCAGCTTAGTGAGGATCCCCTACGAGCAGTACTTC. Protein sequence: CASSLVRIPYEQYF.

The gene calls are TRBV20-1 and TRBJ2-4; D is unclear. CDR3 length: 15 amino acids. Germline V lookup: CDR1 DFQATT, CDR2 SNEGSKA (reference sequence). V lost 8 bases and J 6 bases, leaving 23 bases between the germline ends. CDR3 amino acids: CSTPPPGVGRNIQYF. In DNA form, the CDR3 reads TGCAGTACACCTCCCCCAGGCGTAGGTAGAAACATTCAGTACTTC.

V is TRBV7-2 and J is TRBJ1-4; D is unclear. Trimming shortened V by 1 base and J by 6 bases, and 18 bases separated the two germline ends. Germline CDR1 is SGHTA and CDR2 is FQGNSA. CDR3 length equals 17 residues. The CDR3 nucleotides read TGTGCCAGCAGCTTAGATATCCAACTCATAACCTATGAAAAACTGTTTTTT. Encoded protein: CASSLDIQLITYEKLFF.

This clonotype was counted many times. The V call is TRBV12-3 or TRBV12-4, the J call TRBJ2-2, with D perhaps TRBD1 (6 bases). The CDR3 extends over 15 amino acids. Trimming stripped 6 bases from V and 1 base from J, with 12 bases between. The CDR3 DNA reads as TGTGCCAGCAGACCCGGGACACGGAACACCGGGGAGCTGTTTTTT. This translates into CASRPGTRNTGELFF.

This clonotype was counted between two and nine times. J is TRBJ1-3 and V is TRBV7-6; the D gene is possibly TRBD1 (5 bases). Trimming shortened V by 4 bases and J by 2 bases, and 15 bases separated the two germline ends. Germline V gene data show CDR1 as SGHVS and CDR2 as FNYEAQ. This CDR3 has 16 residues. The CDR3 sequence: CASSWGGDLTGNTIYF. The CDR3 nucleotides read TGTGCCAGCAGCTGGGGGGGGGACCTTACTGGAAACACCATATATTTT.

This clonotype has at least ten counts. This chain links TRBV19 with TRBJ1-1, with D tentatively TRBD1 (6 bases). CDR1 and CDR2 (germline): LNHDA, SQIVND (reference sequence). V lost 3 bases and J 0 bases, leaving 14 bases between the germline ends. The CDR3 contains 16 residues. Here the CDR3 reads CASSMGRGPLNTEAFF. The CDR3, as DNA: TGTGCCAGTAGTATGGGCAGGGGTCCTTTGAACACTGAAGCTTTCTTT.

V gene TRBV19 combines with J gene TRBJ1-6; D remains unclear. The V gene's germline CDR1 is LNHDA and CDR2 SQIVND (reference sequence). This CDR3 is 14 amino acids long. Trimming shortened V by 5 bases and J by 9 bases, and 14 bases separated the two germline ends. The CDR3, as DNA: TGTGCCAGTAGTCACAGCGGCAGGAGTTCACCCCTCCACTTT. Its translation: CASSHSGRSSPLHF.

This clonotype was counted at least ten times. The chain combines TRBV2 with TRBJ2-7, with 9 bases identical to TRBD2. The CDR3 totals 17 residues. The trim removed 1 base at V and 6 bases at J, leaving 13 bases unmatched. Germline lookup yields CDR1 SNHLY and CDR2 FYNNEI. This chain's CDR3 is CASSEDESSGSSLEQYF. The CDR3 DNA reads as TGTGCCAGCAGTGAAGACGAAAGTAGCGGGAGCTCCCTCGAGCAGTACTTC. Looking up the rest from reference TRBV2 and TRBJ2-7 gives the full variable domain: EPEVTQTPSHQVTQMGQEVILRCVPISNHLYFYWYRQILGQKVEFLVSFYNNEISEKSEIFDDQFSVERPDGSNFTLKIRSTKLEDSAMYFCASSEDESSGSSLEQYFGPGTRLTVT.

This clonotype was observed many times. This chain connects TRBV12-3 or TRBV12-4 to TRBJ1-5; weak D call: TRBD1 (6 bases). Trimming stripped 2 bases from V and 5 bases from J, with 16 bases between. This CDR3 comprises 16 residues. CDR3 bases: TGTGCCAGCAGTTTAACGGGAGGGGGAAGGGATCAGCCCCAGCATTTT. Translated: CASSLTGGGRDQPQHF.

The table lists this clonotype with many counts. The CDR3 loop reads CASSPTRIRTSGSYNEQFF. CDR3 nucleotide sequence: TGTGCCAGCAGCCCTACCCGGATCAGGACTAGCGGATCCTACAATGAGCAGTTCTTC. The chain is built from TRBV3-1 and TRBJ2-1; 10 bases agree with TRBD2. CDR1 and CDR2 (germline): LGHDT, YNNKEL (reference sequence). Trimming cost V 4 bases and J 1 base; bases outside gene matches: 13. CDR3 length equals 19 residues.

At least ten counts were recorded for this clonotype. This chain joins TRBV11-2 and TRBJ2-7; D is perhaps TRBD1 (5 bases). V was clipped by 4 bases and J by 1 base, with 8 bases between them. The CDR3 has 13 amino acids. CDR1 is SGHAT and CDR2 is FQNNGV in the germline V gene. CDR3 residues: CASSYDSSYEQYF. In DNA, the CDR3 is TGTGCCAGCAGCTATGACAGTTCCTACGAGCAGTACTTC.

This clonotype was observed many times. CDR3 sequence reads: CASSLDSDYEQYF. CDR3 nucleotide sequence: TGTGCCAGCAGTTTAGACTCGGACTACGAGCAGTACTTC. The genes are TRBV28 and TRBJ2-7; D is uncertain. CDR1 and CDR2 (germline): MDHEN, SYDVKM. V was pared by 2 bases and J by 3 bases, with 8 bases between. This CDR3 region has 13 residues.

This clonotype occurred many times. CDR3 nucleotide sequence: TGCGCCAGCAGCTTCGGGACAGGGGTGCCTGAAGCTTTCTTT. This translates into CASSFGTGVPEAFF. This chain links TRBV5-1 with TRBJ1-1; 10 bases align to TRBD1. CDR3 size: 14 residues. After removal of 2 bases from V and 6 bases from J, the junction contained 4 bases not matched to a gene. The germline V gene encodes CDR1 SGHRS and CDR2 YFSETQ. Full variable domain (missing parts from reference TRBV5-1 and TRBJ1-1): KAGVTQTPRYLIKTRGQQVTLSCSPISGHRSVSWYQQTPGQGLQFLFEYFSETQRNKGNFPGRFSGRQFSNSRSEMNVSTLELGDSALYLCASSFGTGVPEAFFGQGTRLTVV.

Many counts were recorded for this clonotype. The chain links TRBV3-1 to TRBJ2-7, with D unresolved. The CDR3 runs to 15 residues. The V end lost 2 bases, the J end lost 6 bases, and 17 bases lay between the germline ends. Germline V gene sequence: CDR1 LGHDT, CDR2 YNNKEL (reference sequence). CDR3 loop: CASSQPNWKWGEQYF. CDR3 nucleotides: TGTGCCAGCAGCCAACCCAATTGGAAATGGGGCGAGCAGTACTTC.

The chain employs TRBV19 and TRBJ2-2, with D perhaps being TRBD1 or TRBD2 (6 bases each). The germline gives CDR1 LNHDA, CDR2 SQIVND (reference sequence). Trimming shortened V by 9 bases and J by 5 bases, and 22 bases separated the two germline ends. The CDR3 consists of 16 residues. The CDR3 loop reads CASRPPGVAGTGELFF. In DNA form, the CDR3 reads TGTGCCAGCAGACCGCCAGGGGTGGCGGGGACCGGGGAGCTGTTTTTT.

This clonotype was counted between two and nine times. This chain joins TRBV4-1 and TRBJ1-1; TRBD1 agrees at 11 bases. V shed 0 bases and J 10 bases; nucleotides not matched to a gene: 4. CDR3 length: 14 residues. Looked up from germline, CDR1 is MGHRA and CDR2 is YSYEKL. The CDR3 region is CASSQEGTGGGAFF. CDR3 in DNA: TGCGCCAGCAGCCAAGAAGGGACAGGGGGGGGAGCTTTCTTT.

This clonotype was seen more than once but under ten times. Since a much larger clone is just one base distant, this may be a read error. CDR3 sequence reads: CASSFLLVLDLWNEQFF. DNA for the CDR3: TGTGCCAGCAGTTTCTTACTCGTACTAGACCTTTGGAATGAGCAGTTCTTC. The chain employs TRBV28 and TRBJ2-1; TRBD2 is a possible D gene (5 bases). This CDR3 has 17 amino acids. With 3 bases removed from V and 7 bases from J, the gap between germline ends came to 22 bases. CDR1 and CDR2 (germline): MDHEN, SYDVKM.

The chain carries TRBV10-3 and TRBJ2-3; D perhaps matches TRBD2 (6 bases). The CDR3 totals 13 residues. With 7 bases removed from V and 1 base from J, the gap between germline ends came to 9 bases. Per the germline V gene, CDR1 is ENHRY and CDR2 is SYGVKD. CDR3 DNA: TGTGCCATCACCAGGGAGGGCACAGATACGCAGTATTTT. Protein product: CAITREGTDTQYF.

Concerning this clonotype itself: It may be a read error: a sequence one base away is much more abundant. Because the CDR3 is missing its conserved closing phenylalanine or tryptophan, this is likely a read error. V is TRBV7-9 and J is TRBJ2-2, with TRBD2 matching over 9 bases. CDR1 SEHNR and CDR2 FQNEAQ come from the germline V gene (reference sequence). J was trimmed by 0 bases and V by 2 bases; bases with no gene match: 10. CDR3 length: 19 amino acids. Here the CDR3 reads CASSLYDPLAGANTGELFL. CDR3 DNA: TGTGCCAGCAGCTTATACGATCCTTTAGCGGGAGCGAACACCGGGGAGCTGTTTTTG.

The J gene is TRBJ2-1, the V gene TRBV6-1; 12 bases are a match to TRBD2. There are 15 residues in the CDR3. The germline V gene has CDR1 MNHNS and CDR2 SASEGT. V dropped 7 bases and J dropped 9; count of bases not matched to a gene: 10. The CDR3, as DNA: TGTGCCAGCACCTCGGGACTAGCGGGTGTTCGTGAGCAGTTCTTC. Residues: CASTSGLAGVREQFF.